Listed here are 6 T cell receptor beta chains from one sample, sequenced in a study of shared clonotypes between healthy human individuals. This table comes from immunoSEQ multiplex PCR, and its TCRdb copy is limited to in-frame clones, with some not included. Of about 1 million clones detected, around 75% appear once; the ten largest clones hold nearly 1.5%. The sequenced sample consisted of memory CD4+ T cells sorted from blood. Subset reported: CD45RA-negative fraction. Receptors were obtained from a man younger than 35 in good health.

The chain has TRBV4-3 and TRBJ1-4, with TRBD1 matching over 7 bases. Trimming cost V 0 bases and J 7 bases; bases outside gene matches: 11. From germline, CDR1 is LGHNA and CDR2 YSLEER. The CDR3 runs 17 residues. In DNA, the CDR3 is TGCGCCAGCAGCCAAGACTATCTTCGGGACAGAATTGAAAAACTGTTTTTT. Translating it yields CASSQDYLRDRIEKLFF.

This sequence joins TRBV30 and TRBJ1-5; D uncertain. Germline CDR1 is GTSNPN and CDR2 is SVGIG (reference sequence). Trimming removed 1 base at V and 4 bases at J, with 11 bases between. CDR3 length equals 14 residues. CDR3 bases: TGTGCCTGGAGTGAGGGATCGCGGAATCAGCCCCAGCATTTT. As protein: CAWSEGSRNQPQHF. Drawing the rest from reference TRBV30 and TRBJ1-5, the complete variable domain is SQTIHQWPATLVQPVGSPLSLECTVEGTSNPNLYWYRQAAGRGLQLLFYSVGIGQISSEVPQNLSASRPQDRQFILSSKKLLLSDSGFYLCAWSEGSRNQPQHFGDGTRLSIL.

V and J are TRBV5-4 and TRBJ1-1, with D uncertain. V was shortened by 0 bases and J by 7 bases, with 10 bases between the two germline ends. CDR3 size: 13 residues. From germline, CDR1 is SGHNT and CDR2 YYREEE (reference sequence). The CDR3 protein is CASSLVDPGEAFF. CDR3 DNA sequence: TGTGCCAGCAGCTTGGTCGACCCTGGTGAAGCTTTCTTT. The full variable domain, completed using reference TRBV5-4 and TRBJ1-1, is ETGVTQSPTHLIKTRGQQVTLRCSSQSGHNTVSWYQQALGQGPQFIFQYYREEENGRGNFPPRFSGLQFPNYSSELNVNALELDDSALYLCASSLVDPGEAFFGQGTRLTVV.

As DNA, the CDR3 is TGTGCCACTTATAAGGGGGTGAGGAATTCACCCCTCCACTTT. Protein: CATYKGVRNSPLHF. The V gene is TRBV28, the J gene TRBJ1-6, with a possible D match to TRBD1 (6 bases). Germline V gives CDR1 MDHEN, CDR2 SYDVKM. Trimming left V 10 bases short and J 7 bases short, with 17 bases between. The CDR3 contains 14 residues.

V and J are TRBV7-9 and TRBJ1-4; D might be TRBD1 (5 bases). V lost 6 bases and J 6 bases, leaving 17 bases between the germline ends. The CDR3 spans 15 residues. Germline V gives CDR1 SEHNR, CDR2 FQNEAQ (reference sequence). In DNA form, the CDR3 reads TGTGCCAGCAGTGTAGCGACGGGGCAGGATGAAAAACTGTTTTTT. This encodes CASSVATGQDEKLFF.

About this clone: One base away lies a much larger clone, so this may be a sequencing read error. Other DNA sequences in the sample encode the same CDR3. J is TRBJ1-2 and V is TRBV6-5; 10 nucleotides agree with TRBD1. CDR1 MNHEY and CDR2 SVGAGI come from the germline V gene. The ends lost 6 bases at V and 7 bases at J; junction bases unmatched: 11. This CDR3 is built from 15 residues. The CDR3 loop is CASSSSRQGARGYTF. For the CDR3, the DNA is TGTGCCAGCAGCTCCTCTAGACAGGGGGCGCGTGGCTACACCTTC.